This is a list of T cell receptor beta chains from one sample in a study of blood T cell repertoires in COVID-19. This table comes from immunoSEQ multiplex PCR, and its TCRdb copy is limited to in-frame clones, with some not included. The data contain about 20,000 clones, more than 85% of them singletons. The sample was peripheral blood. All receptors derive from a man between 70 and 80 years old with active COVID-19. Each CDR3 is given with its conserved first and last residue. Each record gives: V gene, clone size, J gene, D gene, CDR3 DNA, CDR3 protein. D genes are given only for firm matches. Clone size, where shown, is once, few, many, or a class for clones that have expanded.

V gene: TRBV28
clone size: few
J gene: TRBJ1-5
D gene: -
CDR3 DNA: TGTGCCAGCAGTGCAACGACAGGTGTTAGCAATCAGCCCCAGCATTTT
CDR3 protein: CASSATTGVSNQPQHF

V gene: TRBV18
clone size: -
J gene: TRBJ2-2
D gene: TRBD1
CDR3 DNA: TGTGCCAGCTCACCCGGGACAGGGAGGACCGGGGAGCTGTTTTTT
CDR3 protein: CASSPGTGRTGELFF

V gene: TRBV20-1
clone size: -
J gene: TRBJ2-7
D gene: TRBD2
CDR3 DNA: TGCAGTGCTAGTACCGGGACTACCCTCGTCGAGCAGTACTTC
CDR3 protein: CSASTGTTLVEQYF

V gene: TRBV24-1
clone size: -
J gene: TRBJ2-7
D gene: TRBD2
CDR3 DNA: TGTGCCACCATTCTACTAGCGGAGAATTTTTACGAGCAGTACTTC
CDR3 protein: CATILLAENFYEQYF

V gene: TRBV7-2
clone size: -
J gene: TRBJ1-2
D gene: TRBD1
CDR3 DNA: TGTGCCAGCAGCTCACAGGGGGCGTGGGGCTACACCTTC
CDR3 protein: CASSSQGAWGYTF

V gene: TRBV2
clone size: -
J gene: TRBJ2-1
D gene: TRBD2
CDR3 DNA: TGTGCCAGCAAGGCTAGCGGGGCGGTGGGTGAGCAGTTCTTC
CDR3 protein: CASKASGAVGEQFF

V gene: TRBV4-2
clone size: -
J gene: TRBJ1-4
D gene: -
CDR3 DNA: TGTGCCAGCAGCCAAGATCGGCAGGAACCCCTGAAGGAACTGTTTTTT
CDR3 protein: CASSQDRQEPLKELFF

V gene: TRBV5-1
clone size: -
J gene: TRBJ2-1
D gene: TRBD2
CDR3 DNA: TGCGCCAGCAGCGAGGGACTAGCGGCCAATGAGCAGTTCTTC
CDR3 protein: CASSEGLAANEQFF

V gene: TRBV27
clone size: -
J gene: TRBJ2-1
D gene: TRBD2
CDR3 DNA: TGTGCCAGCAGTCGAGCGACTAGCGGGCCCTACAATGAGCAGTTCTTC
CDR3 protein: CASSRATSGPYNEQFF

V gene: TRBV4-1
clone size: -
J gene: TRBJ2-1
D gene: TRBD2
CDR3 DNA: TGCGCCAGCAGCCAAGAAGTCCTAGCGGGGCTTTTGGACTCCTACAATGAGCAGTTCTTC
CDR3 protein: CASSQEVLAGLLDSYNEQFF

V gene: TRBV7-2
clone size: -
J gene: TRBJ1-2
D gene: -
CDR3 DNA: TGTGCCAGCAGCTTAGCAGGGGGAAAAGTCTATGGCTACACCTTC
CDR3 protein: CASSLAGGKVYGYTF

V gene: TRBV7-2
clone size: -
J gene: TRBJ2-7
D gene: TRBD2
CDR3 DNA: TGTGCCAGCAGCCCCGGGACTAGCGGGGGTCAACCCTACGAGCAGTACTTC
CDR3 protein: CASSPGTSGGQPYEQYF

V gene: TRBV20-1
clone size: -
J gene: TRBJ2-2
D gene: -
CDR3 DNA: TGCAGTGCTAGAGTTCGCGGGGAGCTGTTTTTT
CDR3 protein: CSARVRGELFF

V gene: TRBV5-1
clone size: -
J gene: TRBJ2-5
D gene: TRBD2
CDR3 DNA: TGCGCCAGCAGCTTGGCCGGATCCCCTAGCGGGATGAAAGAGACCCAGTACTTC
CDR3 protein: CASSLAGSPSGMKETQYF

V gene: TRBV7-2
clone size: -
J gene: TRBJ1-2
D gene: -
CDR3 DNA: TGTGCCAGCAGCTTAGGGCCGCTCCCATCCTATGGCTACACCTTC
CDR3 protein: CASSLGPLPSYGYTF

V gene: TRBV19
clone size: -
J gene: TRBJ2-5
D gene: TRBD1
CDR3 DNA: TGTGCCAGTAGTTACTTGGACAGGGGAGAGACCCAGTACTTC
CDR3 protein: CASSYLDRGETQYF

V gene: TRBV6-2/TRBV6-3
clone size: -
J gene: TRBJ2-5
D gene: TRBD1
CDR3 DNA: TGTGCCAGCAGTTATTCCCTCCACAGGGGGCGAGAGACCCAGTACTTC
CDR3 protein: CASSYSLHRGRETQYF

V gene: TRBV5-4
clone size: -
J gene: TRBJ2-5
D gene: TRBD1
CDR3 DNA: TGTGCCAGCAGCTTGGCCCGGACAGGGGAAGAGACCCAGTACTTC
CDR3 protein: CASSLARTGEETQYF

V gene: TRBV6-2/TRBV6-3
clone size: once
J gene: TRBJ2-5
D gene: TRBD1
CDR3 DNA: TGTGCCAGCAGTTCACAGGGGGCTCGACAAGAGACCCAGTACTTC
CDR3 protein: CASSSQGARQETQYF

V gene: TRBV7-2
clone size: -
J gene: TRBJ1-6
D gene: -
CDR3 DNA: TGTGCCAGCAGCTTAGACGGGACCTATAATTCACCCCTCCACTTT
CDR3 protein: CASSLDGTYNSPLHF

V gene: TRBV2
clone size: -
J gene: TRBJ1-5
D gene: -
CDR3 DNA: TGTGCCAGCAGTAAACAGGGAAATGGCAATCAGCCCCAGCATTTT
CDR3 protein: CASSKQGNGNQPQHF

V gene: TRBV24-1
clone size: -
J gene: TRBJ2-2
D gene: -
CDR3 DNA: TGTGCCACCAGTGATCCCGGGAGGAACACCGGGGAGCTGTTTTTT
CDR3 protein: CATSDPGRNTGELFF

V gene: TRBV19
clone size: -
J gene: TRBJ2-7
D gene: TRBD1
CDR3 DNA: TGTGCCAGTAGCGCCGGGACAGGGGGCGGATACGAGCAGTACTTC
CDR3 protein: CASSAGTGGGYEQYF

V gene: TRBV2
clone size: -
J gene: TRBJ2-3
D gene: -
CDR3 DNA: TGTGCCAGCAATTCAGGGCTCGAGGGCACAGATACGCAGTATTTT
CDR3 protein: CASNSGLEGTDTQYF

V gene: TRBV28
clone size: -
J gene: TRBJ2-7
D gene: TRBD1
CDR3 DNA: TGTGCCAGCAGTACACCCGGGACAGGGGGCTCCTACGAGCAGTACTTC
CDR3 protein: CASSTPGTGGSYEQYF

V gene: TRBV18
clone size: -
J gene: TRBJ2-3
D gene: TRBD1
CDR3 DNA: TGTGCCAGCTCACCAGGGACAGGGGGCACAGATACGCAGTATTTT
CDR3 protein: CASSPGTGGTDTQYF